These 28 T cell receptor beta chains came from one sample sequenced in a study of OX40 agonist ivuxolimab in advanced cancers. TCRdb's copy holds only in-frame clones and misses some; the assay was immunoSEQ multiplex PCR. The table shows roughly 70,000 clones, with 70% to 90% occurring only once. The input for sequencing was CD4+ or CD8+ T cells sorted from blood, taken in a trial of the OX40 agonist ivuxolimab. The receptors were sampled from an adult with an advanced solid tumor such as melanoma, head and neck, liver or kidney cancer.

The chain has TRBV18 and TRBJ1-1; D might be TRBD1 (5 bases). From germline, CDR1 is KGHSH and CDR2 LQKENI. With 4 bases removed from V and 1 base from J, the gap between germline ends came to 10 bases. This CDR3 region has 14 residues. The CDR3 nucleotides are TGTGCCAGCTCACTACGGGACGAGAACACTGAAGCTTTCTTT. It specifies CASSLRDENTEAFF.

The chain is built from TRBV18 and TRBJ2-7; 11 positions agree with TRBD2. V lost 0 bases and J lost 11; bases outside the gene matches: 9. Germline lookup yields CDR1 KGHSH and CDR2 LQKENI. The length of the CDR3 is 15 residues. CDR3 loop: CASSPPGVAGGRKYF. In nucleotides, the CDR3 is TGTGCCAGCTCACCACCTGGGGTAGCGGGAGGGCGAAAGTACTTC.

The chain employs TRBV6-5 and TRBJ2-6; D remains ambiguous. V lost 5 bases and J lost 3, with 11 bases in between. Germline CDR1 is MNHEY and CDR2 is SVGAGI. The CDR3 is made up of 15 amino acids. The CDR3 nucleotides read TGTGCCAGCAGTCACAAGATGGGTGGGGCCAACGTCCTGACTTTC. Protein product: CASSHKMGGANVLTF.

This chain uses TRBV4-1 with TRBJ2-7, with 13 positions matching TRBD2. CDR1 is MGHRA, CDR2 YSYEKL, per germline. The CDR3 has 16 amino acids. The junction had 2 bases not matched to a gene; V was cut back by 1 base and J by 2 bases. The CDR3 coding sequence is TGCGCCAGCAGCCAAGGAACTAGCGGGAGGGCCTACGAGCAGTACTTC. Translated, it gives CASSQGTSGRAYEQYF.

In DNA form, the CDR3 reads TGTGCTAGTGGTTTGCTCGGTAGCGGGAGGGCCCAGACCCAGTACTTC. Translating gives CASGLLGSGRAQTQYF. This chain uses TRBV12-5 with TRBJ2-5, with 11 bases aligning to TRBD2. This CDR3 is built from 16 residues. The J segment lost 6 bases and the V segment lost 2 bases, leaving 8 bases of the junction unmatched. Germline V gives CDR1 LGHNT, CDR2 FRNRAP.

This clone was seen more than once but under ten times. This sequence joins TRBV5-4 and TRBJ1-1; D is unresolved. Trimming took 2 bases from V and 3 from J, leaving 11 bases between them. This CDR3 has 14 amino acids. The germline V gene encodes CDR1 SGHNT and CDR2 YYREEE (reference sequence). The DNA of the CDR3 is TGTGCCAGCAGCTTCTACGGGAGGGACACTGAAGCTTTCTTT. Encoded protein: CASSFYGRDTEAFF.

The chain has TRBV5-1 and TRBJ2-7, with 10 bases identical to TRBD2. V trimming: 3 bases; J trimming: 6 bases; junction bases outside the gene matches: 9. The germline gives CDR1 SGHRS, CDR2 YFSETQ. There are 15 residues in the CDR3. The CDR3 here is CASSWRLAGVREQYF. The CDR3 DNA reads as TGCGCCAGCAGCTGGAGGCTAGCGGGAGTCCGCGAGCAGTACTTC.

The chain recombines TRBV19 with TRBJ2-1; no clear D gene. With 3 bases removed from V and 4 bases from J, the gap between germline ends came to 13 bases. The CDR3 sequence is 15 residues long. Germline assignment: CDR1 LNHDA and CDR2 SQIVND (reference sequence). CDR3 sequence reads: CASSIDLSPYNEQFF. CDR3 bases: TGTGCCAGTAGTATTGACTTAAGTCCATACAATGAGCAGTTCTTC.

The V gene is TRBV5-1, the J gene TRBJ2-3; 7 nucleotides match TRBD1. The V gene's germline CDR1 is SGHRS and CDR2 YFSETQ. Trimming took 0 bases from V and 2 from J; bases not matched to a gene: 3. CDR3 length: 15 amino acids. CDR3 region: CASSLVTGVTDTQYF. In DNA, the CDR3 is TGCGCCAGCAGCTTGGTCACAGGGGTCACAGATACGCAGTATTTT.

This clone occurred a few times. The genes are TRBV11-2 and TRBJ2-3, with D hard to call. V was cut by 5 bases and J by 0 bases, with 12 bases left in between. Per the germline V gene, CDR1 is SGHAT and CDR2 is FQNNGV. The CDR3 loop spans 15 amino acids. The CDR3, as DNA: TGTGCCAGCAGCCCCTACTTGTCTAGCACAGATACGCAGTATTTT. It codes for CASSPYLSSTDTQYF.

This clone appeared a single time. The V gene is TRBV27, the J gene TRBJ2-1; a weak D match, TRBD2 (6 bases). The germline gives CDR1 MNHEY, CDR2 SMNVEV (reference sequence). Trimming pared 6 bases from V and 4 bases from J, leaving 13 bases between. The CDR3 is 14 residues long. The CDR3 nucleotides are TGTGCCAGCAGCCCATGGGGGAGGTACAATGAGCAGTTCTTC. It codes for CASSPWGRYNEQFF.

The DNA of the CDR3 is TGCGCCAGCAGGGGGAGAGAGACCCAGTACTTC. Amino acid sequence: CASRGRETQYF. The V and J genes are TRBV5-1 and TRBJ2-5; D is possibly TRBD2 (5 bases). CDR3 size: 11 residues. The germline V gene encodes CDR1 SGHRS and CDR2 YFSETQ. Trimming shortened V by 5 bases and J by 4 bases, and 6 bases separated the two germline ends.

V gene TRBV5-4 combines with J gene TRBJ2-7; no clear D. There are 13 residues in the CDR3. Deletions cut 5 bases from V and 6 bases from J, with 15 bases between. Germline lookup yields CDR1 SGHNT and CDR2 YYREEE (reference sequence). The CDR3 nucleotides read TGTGCCAGCAGACCTGGCCGGCTGGGCGAGCAGTACTTC. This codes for CASRPGRLGEQYF.

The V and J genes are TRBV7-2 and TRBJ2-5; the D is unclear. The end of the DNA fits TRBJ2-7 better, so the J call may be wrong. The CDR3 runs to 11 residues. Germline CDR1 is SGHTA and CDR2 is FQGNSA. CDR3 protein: CASSLKNEQYF. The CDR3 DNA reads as TGTGCCAGCAGCTTGAAGAACGAGCAGTACTTC.

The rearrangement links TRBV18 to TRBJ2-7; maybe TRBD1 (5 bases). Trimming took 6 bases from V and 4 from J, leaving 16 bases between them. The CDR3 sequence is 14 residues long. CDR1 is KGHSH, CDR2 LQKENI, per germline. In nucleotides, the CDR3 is TGTGCCAGCTCCCGCCCAGGGTTATGGTACGAGCAGTACTTC. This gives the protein CASSRPGLWYEQYF.

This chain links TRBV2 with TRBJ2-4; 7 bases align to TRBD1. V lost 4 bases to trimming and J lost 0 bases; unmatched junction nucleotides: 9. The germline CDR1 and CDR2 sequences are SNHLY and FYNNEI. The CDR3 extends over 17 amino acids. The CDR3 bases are TGTGCCAGCAGTGTAGGGGGCAGGATTCTAGCCAAAAACATTCAGTACTTC. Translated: CASSVGGRILAKNIQYF.

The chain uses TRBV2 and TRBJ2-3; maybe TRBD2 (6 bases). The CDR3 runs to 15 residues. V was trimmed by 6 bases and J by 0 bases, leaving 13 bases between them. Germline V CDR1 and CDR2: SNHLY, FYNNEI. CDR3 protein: CASRRIAASTDTQYF. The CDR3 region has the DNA TGTGCCAGCAGACGTATAGCGGCCAGCACAGATACGCAGTATTTT.

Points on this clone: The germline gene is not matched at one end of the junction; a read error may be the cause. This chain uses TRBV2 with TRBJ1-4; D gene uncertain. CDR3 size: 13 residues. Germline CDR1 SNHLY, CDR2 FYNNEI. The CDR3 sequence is CATRLTTDEKLFF. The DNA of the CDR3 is TGTGCCACTCGTCTGACAACTGATGAAAAACTGTTTTTT. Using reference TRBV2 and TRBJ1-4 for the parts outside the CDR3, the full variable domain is EPEVTQTPSHQVTQMGQEVILRCVPISNHLYFYWYRQILGQKVEFLVSFYNNEISEKSEIFDDQFSVERPDGSNFTLKIRSTKLEDSAMYFCATRLTTDEKLFFGSGTQLSVL.

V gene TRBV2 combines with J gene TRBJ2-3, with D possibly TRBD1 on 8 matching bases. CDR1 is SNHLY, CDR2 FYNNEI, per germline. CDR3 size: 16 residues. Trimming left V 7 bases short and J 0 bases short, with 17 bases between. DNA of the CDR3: TGTGCCAGCAAGGGCGGGGGACAGGCTAGCACAGATACGCAGTATTTT. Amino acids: CASKGGGQASTDTQYF.

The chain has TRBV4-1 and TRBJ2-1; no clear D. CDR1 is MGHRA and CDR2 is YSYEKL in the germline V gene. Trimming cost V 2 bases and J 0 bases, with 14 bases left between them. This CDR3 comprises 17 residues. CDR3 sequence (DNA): TGCGCCAGCAGCCAACCTCATGAGGATGTCTCCTACAATGAGCAGTTCTTC. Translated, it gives CASSQPHEDVSYNEQFF.

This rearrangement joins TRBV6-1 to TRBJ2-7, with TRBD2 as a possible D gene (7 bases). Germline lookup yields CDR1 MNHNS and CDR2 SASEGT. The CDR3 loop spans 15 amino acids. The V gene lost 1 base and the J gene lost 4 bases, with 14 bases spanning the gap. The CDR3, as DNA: TGTGCCAGCAGTGAAGGTGGCGGGGGCCTGTACGAGCAGTACTTC. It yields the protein CASSEGGGGLYEQYF.

The CDR3 bases are TGCGCCAGCAGGAAACAGCGACTAGGCCAAGAGACCCAGTACTTC. Amino acids: CASRKQRLGQETQYF. The chain uses TRBV5-1 and TRBJ2-5; the D gene is possibly TRBD2 (6 bases). This CDR3 contains 15 residues. V was shortened by 5 bases and J by 1 base, with 15 bases between the two germline ends. Germline assignment: CDR1 SGHRS and CDR2 YFSETQ.

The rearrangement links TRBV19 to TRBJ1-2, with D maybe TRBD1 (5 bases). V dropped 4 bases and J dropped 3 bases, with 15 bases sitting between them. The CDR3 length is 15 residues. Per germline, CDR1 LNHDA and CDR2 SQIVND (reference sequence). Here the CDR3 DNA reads TGTGCCAGTAGTACGCTCATAGGGGTTGACTATGGCTACACCTTC. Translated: CASSTLIGVDYGYTF.

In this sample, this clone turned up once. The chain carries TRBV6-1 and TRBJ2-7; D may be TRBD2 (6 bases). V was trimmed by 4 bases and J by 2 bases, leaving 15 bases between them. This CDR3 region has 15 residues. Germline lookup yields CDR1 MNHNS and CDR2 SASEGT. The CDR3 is CASSVSGTLAYEQYF. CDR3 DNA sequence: TGTGCCAGCAGTGTATCCGGGACTTTAGCCTACGAGCAGTACTTC.

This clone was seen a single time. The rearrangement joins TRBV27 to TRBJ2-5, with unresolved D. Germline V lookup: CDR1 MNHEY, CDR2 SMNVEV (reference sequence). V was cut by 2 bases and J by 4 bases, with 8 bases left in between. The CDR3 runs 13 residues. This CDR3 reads CASSLGLRETQYF. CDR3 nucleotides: TGTGCCAGCAGTTTAGGGTTACGAGAGACCCAGTACTTC.

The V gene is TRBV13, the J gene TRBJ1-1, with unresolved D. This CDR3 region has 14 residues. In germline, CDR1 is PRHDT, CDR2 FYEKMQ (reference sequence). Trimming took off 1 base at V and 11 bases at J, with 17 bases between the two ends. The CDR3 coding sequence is TGTGCCAGCAGCTTAGTAAACGCGCCACGGGCGGCTTTCTTT. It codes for CASSLVNAPRAAFF.

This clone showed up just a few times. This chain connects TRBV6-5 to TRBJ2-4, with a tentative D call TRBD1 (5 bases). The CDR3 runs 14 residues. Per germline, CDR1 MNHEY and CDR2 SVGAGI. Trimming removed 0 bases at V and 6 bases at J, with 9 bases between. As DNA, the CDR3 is TGTGCCAGCAGTTACTCGTTAGGGGTAAACATTCAGTACTTC. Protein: CASSYSLGVNIQYF.

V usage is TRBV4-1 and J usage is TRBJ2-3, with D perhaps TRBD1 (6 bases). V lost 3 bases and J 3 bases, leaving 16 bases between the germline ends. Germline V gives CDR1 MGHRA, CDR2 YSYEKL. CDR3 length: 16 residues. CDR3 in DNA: TGCGCCAGCAGCCATCAACAGGGAGAGGTGACAGATACGCAGTATTTT. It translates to CASSHQQGEVTDTQYF.